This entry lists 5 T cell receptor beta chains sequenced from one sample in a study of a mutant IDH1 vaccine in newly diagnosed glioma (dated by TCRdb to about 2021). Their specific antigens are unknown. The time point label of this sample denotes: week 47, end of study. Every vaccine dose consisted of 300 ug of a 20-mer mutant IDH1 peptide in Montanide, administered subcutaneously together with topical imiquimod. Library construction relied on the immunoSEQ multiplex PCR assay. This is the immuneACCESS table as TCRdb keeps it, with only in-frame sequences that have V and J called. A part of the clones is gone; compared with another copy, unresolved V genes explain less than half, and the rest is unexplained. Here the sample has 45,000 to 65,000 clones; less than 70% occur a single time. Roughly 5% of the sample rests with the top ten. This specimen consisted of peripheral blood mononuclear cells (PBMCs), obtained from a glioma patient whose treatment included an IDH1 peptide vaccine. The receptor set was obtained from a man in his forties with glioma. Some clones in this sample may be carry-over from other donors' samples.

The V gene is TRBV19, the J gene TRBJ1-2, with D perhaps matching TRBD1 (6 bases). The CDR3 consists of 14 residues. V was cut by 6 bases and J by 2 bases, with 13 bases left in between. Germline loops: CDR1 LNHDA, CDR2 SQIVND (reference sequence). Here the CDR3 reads CASRRAGANYGYTF. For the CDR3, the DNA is TGTGCCAGTAGGAGAGCAGGGGCCAACTATGGCTACACCTTC.

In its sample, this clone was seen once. CDR3 sequence reads: CATYGGLTDTQYF. The CDR3 DNA sequence: TGTGCCACCTACGGGGGTCTGACAGATACGCAGTATTTT. The rearrangement links TRBV19 to TRBJ2-3; weak D call: TRBD2 (6 bases). Per the germline V gene, CDR1 is LNHDA and CDR2 is SQIVND (reference sequence). The V gene lost 10 bases and the J gene lost 3 bases, with 14 bases spanning the gap. This CDR3 is built from 13 residues.

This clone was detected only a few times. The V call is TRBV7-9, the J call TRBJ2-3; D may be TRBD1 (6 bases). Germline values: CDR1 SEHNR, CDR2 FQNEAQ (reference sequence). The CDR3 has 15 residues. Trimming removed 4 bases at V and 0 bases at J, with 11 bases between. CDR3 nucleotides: TGTGCCAGCAGCTCGACAGGTAGTAGCACAGATACGCAGTATTTT. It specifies CASSSTGSSTDTQYF.

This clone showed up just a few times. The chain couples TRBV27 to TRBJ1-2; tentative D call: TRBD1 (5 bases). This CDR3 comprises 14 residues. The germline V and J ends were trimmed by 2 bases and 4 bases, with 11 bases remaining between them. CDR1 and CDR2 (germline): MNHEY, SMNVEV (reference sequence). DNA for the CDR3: TGTGCCAGCAGTTTAGGGGCGAACCCCTATGGCTACACCTTC. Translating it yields CASSLGANPYGYTF.

The CDR3 DNA sequence: TGCAGTGTGGGTAACTATGGCTACACCTTC. Translation: CSVGNYGYTF. J is TRBJ1-2 and V is TRBV20-1; the D is unclear. The CDR3 has 10 residues. Germline V CDR1 and CDR2: DFQATT, SNEGSKA (reference sequence). V lost 7 bases to trimming and J lost 1 base, with 4 bases between them.